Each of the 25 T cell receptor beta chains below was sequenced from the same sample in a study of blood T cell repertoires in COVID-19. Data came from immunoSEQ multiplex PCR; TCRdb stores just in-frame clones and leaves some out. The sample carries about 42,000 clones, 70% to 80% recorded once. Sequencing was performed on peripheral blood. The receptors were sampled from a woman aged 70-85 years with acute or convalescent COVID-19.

The CDR3 loop is CASSASLGRGNQPQHF. The CDR3 region has the DNA TGTGCCAGCAGTGCCTCCCTTGGCAGGGGCAATCAGCCCCAGCATTTT. The V and J genes are TRBV6-1 and TRBJ1-5; possible D gene TRBD1, 5 bases. This CDR3 is 16 amino acids long. Germline V gene data show CDR1 as MNHNS and CDR2 as SASEGT. V lost 4 bases and J lost 2, with 15 bases in between.

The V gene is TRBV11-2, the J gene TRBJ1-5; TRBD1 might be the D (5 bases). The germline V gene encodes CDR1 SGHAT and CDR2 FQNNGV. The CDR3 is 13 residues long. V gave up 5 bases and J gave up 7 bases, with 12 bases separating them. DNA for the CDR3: TGTGCCAGCAGCGGGGGGGTAGGACAGCCCCAGCATTTT. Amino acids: CASSGGVGQPQHF. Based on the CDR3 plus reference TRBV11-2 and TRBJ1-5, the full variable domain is EAGVAQSPRYKIIEKRQSVAFWCNPISGHATLYWYQQILGQGPKLLIQFQNNGVVDDSQLPKDRFSAERLKGVDSTLKIQPAKLEDSAVYLCASSGGVGQPQHFGDGTRLSIL.

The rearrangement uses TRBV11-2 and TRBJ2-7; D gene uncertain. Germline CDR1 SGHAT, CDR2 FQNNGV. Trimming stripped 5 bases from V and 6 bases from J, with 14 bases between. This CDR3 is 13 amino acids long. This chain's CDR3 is CASSPPAVREQYF. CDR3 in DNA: TGTGCCAGCAGCCCACCCGCGGTGCGCGAGCAGTACTTC.

CDR3 loop: CASSYSRNNSPLHF. CDR3 coding DNA: TGTGCCAGCAGTTACTCGCGGAACAATTCACCCCTCCACTTT. The J gene is TRBJ1-6, the V gene TRBV6-5, with D uncertain. This CDR3 has 14 amino acids. Germline V gives CDR1 MNHEY, CDR2 SVGAGI. Trimming removed 0 bases from V and 7 bases from J, with 7 bases in between.

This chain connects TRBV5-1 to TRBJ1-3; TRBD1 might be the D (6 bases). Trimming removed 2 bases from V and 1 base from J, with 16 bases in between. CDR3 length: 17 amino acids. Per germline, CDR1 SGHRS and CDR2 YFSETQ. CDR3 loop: CASSLDVQGLSGNTIYF. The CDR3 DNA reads TGCGCCAGCAGCTTAGACGTACAGGGCCTTTCTGGAAACACCATATATTTT.

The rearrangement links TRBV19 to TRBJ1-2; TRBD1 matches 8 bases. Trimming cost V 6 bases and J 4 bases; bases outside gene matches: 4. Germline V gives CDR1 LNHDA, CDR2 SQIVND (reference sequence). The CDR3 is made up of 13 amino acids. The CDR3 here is CASSLTGGYGYTF. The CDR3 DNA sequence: TGTGCCAGTAGCCTAACAGGGGGCTATGGCTACACCTTC.

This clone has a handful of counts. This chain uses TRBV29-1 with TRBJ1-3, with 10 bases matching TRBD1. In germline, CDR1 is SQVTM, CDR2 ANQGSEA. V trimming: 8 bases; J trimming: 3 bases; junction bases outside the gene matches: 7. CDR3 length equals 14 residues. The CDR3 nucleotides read TGCAGCACCGCGGACAGGGGGTATGGAAACACCATATATTTT. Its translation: CSTADRGYGNTIYF.

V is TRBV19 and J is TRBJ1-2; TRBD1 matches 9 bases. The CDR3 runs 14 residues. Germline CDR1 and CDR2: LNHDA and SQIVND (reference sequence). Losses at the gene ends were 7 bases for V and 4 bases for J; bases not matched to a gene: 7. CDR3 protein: CASIPGQGIYGYTF. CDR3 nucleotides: TGTGCCAGTATCCCGGGACAGGGCATCTATGGCTACACCTTC.

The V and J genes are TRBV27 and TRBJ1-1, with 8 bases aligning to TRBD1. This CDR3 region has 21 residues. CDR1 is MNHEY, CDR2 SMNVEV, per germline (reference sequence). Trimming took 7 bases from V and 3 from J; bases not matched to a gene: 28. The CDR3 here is CASTFTWVRQGPTGLDTEAFF. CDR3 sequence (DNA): TGTGCCAGCACCTTCACCTGGGTCCGACAGGGGCCGACAGGACTGGACACTGAAGCTTTCTTT.

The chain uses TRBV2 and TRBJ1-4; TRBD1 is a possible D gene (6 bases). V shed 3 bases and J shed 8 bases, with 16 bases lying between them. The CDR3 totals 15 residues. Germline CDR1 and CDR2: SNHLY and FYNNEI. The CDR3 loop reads CASSDAVGRGEKLFF. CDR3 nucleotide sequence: TGTGCCAGCAGTGATGCGGTTGGCAGGGGAGAAAAACTGTTTTTT.

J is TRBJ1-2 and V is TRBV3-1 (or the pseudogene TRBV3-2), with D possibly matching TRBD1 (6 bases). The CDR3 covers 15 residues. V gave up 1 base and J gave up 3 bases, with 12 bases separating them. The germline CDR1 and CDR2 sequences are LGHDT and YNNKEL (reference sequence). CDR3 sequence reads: CASSQGPGVDYGYTF. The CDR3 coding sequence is TGTGCCAGCAGCCAAGGCCCAGGGGTCGACTATGGCTACACCTTC.

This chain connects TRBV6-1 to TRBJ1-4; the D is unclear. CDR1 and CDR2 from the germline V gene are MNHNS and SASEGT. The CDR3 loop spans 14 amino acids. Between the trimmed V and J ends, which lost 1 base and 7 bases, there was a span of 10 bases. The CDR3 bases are TGTGCCAGCAGTGAAGGCGCCGCGGGTGAAAAACTGTTTTTT. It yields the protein CASSEGAAGEKLFF.

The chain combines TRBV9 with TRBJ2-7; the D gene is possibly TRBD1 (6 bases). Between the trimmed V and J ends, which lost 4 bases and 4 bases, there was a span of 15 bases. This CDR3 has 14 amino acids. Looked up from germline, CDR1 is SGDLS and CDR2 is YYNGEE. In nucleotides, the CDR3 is TGTGCCAGCAGCCCCCGGACAGTGGGGTACGAGCAGTACTTC. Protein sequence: CASSPRTVGYEQYF.

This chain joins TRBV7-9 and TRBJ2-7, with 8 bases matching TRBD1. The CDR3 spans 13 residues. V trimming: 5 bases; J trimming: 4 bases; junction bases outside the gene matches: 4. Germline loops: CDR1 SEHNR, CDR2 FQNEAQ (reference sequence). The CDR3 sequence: CASSLGQVYEQYF. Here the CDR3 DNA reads TGTGCCAGCAGCCTGGGACAGGTGTACGAGCAGTACTTC.

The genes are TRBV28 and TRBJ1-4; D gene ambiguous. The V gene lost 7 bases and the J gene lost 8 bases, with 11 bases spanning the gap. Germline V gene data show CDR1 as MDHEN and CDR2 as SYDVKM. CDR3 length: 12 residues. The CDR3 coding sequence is TGTGCCAGCACCGGGATGGAGGAAAAACTGTTTTTT. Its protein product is CASTGMEEKLFF.

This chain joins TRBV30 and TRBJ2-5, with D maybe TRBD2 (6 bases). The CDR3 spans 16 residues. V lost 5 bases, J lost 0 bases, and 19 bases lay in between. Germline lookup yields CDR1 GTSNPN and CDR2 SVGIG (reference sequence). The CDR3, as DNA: TGTGCCTGGGGCGGGGCGGGGCTACAGTACCAAGAGACCCAGTACTTC. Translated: CAWGGAGLQYQETQYF.

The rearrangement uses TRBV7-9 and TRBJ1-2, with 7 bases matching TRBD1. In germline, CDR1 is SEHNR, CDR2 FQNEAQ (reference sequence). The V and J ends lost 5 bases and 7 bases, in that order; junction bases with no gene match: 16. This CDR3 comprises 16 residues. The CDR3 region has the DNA TGTGCCAGCAGCCCCCTCAAGACCGACAGGGTCCTTGGCTACACCTTC. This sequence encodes CASSPLKTDRVLGYTF. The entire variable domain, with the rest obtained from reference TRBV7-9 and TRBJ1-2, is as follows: DTGVSQNPRHKITKRGQNVTFRCDPISEHNRLYWYRQTLGQGPEFLTYFQNEAQLEKSRLLSDRFSAERPKGSFSTLEIQRTEQGDSAMYLCASSPLKTDRVLGYTFGSGTRLTVV.

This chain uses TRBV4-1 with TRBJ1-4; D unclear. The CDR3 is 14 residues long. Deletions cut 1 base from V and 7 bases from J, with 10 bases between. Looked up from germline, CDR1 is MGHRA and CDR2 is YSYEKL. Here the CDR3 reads CASSQGSTVEKLFF. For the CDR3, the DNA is TGCGCCAGCAGCCAAGGGAGTACTGTTGAAAAACTGTTTTTT.

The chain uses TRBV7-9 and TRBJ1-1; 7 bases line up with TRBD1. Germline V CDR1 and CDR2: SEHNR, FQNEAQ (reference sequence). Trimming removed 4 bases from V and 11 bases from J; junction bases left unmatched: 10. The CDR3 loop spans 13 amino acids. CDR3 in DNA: TGTGCCAGCAGCTCCGCCGACAGGGTAGACGCTTTCTTT. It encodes CASSSADRVDAFF.

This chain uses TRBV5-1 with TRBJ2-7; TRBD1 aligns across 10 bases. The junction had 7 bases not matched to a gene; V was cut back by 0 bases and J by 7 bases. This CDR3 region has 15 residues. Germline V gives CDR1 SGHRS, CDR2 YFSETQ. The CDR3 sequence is CASSLGTGGSTEQYF. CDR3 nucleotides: TGCGCCAGCAGCTTGGGGACAGGGGGAAGTACAGAGCAGTACTTC.

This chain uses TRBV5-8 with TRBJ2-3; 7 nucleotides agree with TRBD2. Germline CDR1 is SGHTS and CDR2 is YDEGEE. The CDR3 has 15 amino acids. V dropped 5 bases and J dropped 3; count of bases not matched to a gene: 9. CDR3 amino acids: CASSRIGLVTDTQYF. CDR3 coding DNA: TGTGCCAGCAGTCGTATAGGACTAGTTACAGATACGCAGTATTTT.

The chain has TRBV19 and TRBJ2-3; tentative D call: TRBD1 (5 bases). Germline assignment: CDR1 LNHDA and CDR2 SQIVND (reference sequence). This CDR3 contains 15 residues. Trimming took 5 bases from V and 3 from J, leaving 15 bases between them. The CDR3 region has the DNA TGTGCCAGTAGTCTTACTGGACAATCGACAGATACGCAGTATTTT. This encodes CASSLTGQSTDTQYF.

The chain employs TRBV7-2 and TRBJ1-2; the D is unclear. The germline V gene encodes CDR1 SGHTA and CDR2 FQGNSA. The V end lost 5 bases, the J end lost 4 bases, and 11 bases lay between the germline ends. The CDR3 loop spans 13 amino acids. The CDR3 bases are TGTGCCAGCAGCATTACGGGGATCTATGGCTACACCTTC. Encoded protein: CASSITGIYGYTF.

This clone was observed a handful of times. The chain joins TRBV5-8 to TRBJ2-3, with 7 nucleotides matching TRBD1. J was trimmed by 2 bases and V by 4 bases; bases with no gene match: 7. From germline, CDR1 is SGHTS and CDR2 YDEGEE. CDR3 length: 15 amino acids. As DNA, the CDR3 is TGTGCCAGCAGCACGCTGGGGACAGCCACAGATACGCAGTATTTT. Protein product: CASSTLGTATDTQYF. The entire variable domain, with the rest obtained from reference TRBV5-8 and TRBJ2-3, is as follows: EAGVTQSPTHLIKTRGQQATLRCSPISGHTSVYWYQQALGLGLQFLLWYDEGEERNRGNFPPRFSGRQFPNYSSELNVNALELEDSALYLCASSTLGTATDTQYFGPGTRLTVL.

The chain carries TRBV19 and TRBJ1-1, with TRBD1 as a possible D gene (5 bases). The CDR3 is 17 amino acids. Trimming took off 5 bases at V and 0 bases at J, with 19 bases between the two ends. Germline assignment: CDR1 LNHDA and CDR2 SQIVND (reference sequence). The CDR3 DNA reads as TGTGCCAGTAGTCCCAGGGTTTGGGCAGGCATGAACACTGAAGCTTTCTTT. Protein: CASSPRVWAGMNTEAFF.